This TCR beta chain is drawn from a study of Graves' ophthalmopathy and Graves' hyperthyroidism. As for the study in general: Peripheral blood sampling occurred at initial diagnosis, before any treatment.

General study results and limits: Blood shared most expanded thyroid clonotypes above 0.001 frequency.

Amplification targeted the TCR beta CDR3 regions, with RNA transcripts as the source material. In the first round, RT-PCR was carried out with HTBI primers, and a multiplex PCR formed the second round. TCRdb redid the calling of the multiplex PCR reads with MiXCR, one entry per CDR3 protein. The table has 40,000 to 45,000 distinct CDR3 sequences, 45% to 60% seen once. It was on clinical symptoms, serum thyroxine, TRAb, thyroid ultrasound and orbital computed tomography that diagnosis relied. PBMCs were isolated by Ficoll-Paque density gradient centrifugation, using more than 8.5 ml of fresh peripheral blood as the starting material. As for this clonotype: Its antigen is not known. At one boundary the junction diverges from the germline segment, which might be a read error.

The material sequenced was peripheral blood. The TCR sequence derives from an adult man with Graves' ophthalmopathy.

CDR3 region: CASSRPGDNSPLHF. For the CDR3, the DNA is TGTGCCAGCAGTCGACCAGGGGATAACTCACCCCTCCACTTT. The V and J genes are TRBV5-4 and TRBJ1-6; weak D call: TRBD1 (6 bases). CDR3 size: 14 residues. Germline lookup yields CDR1 SGHNT and CDR2 YYREEE (reference sequence).